This TCR beta chain was profiled in a study of blood T cells in healthy people across ages. The CDR3 extends over 15 amino acids. With 7 bases clipped from V and 1 base from J, the junction kept 8 bases outside the gene matches. Germline CDR1 LGHDT, CDR2 YNNKEL (reference sequence). A second PCR of roughly 7 to 11 cycles used a sample-barcoded 5' primer and a J-beta primer mix. TCRdb re-derived calls from the 5' RACE reads in MiXCR, one entry per CDR3 protein. Found here are fewer than 950,000 distinct CDR3 sequences, around 36% of them singletons; the top ten hold roughly 13%. The TCR comes from a man aged 18-30 years in good health. V is TRBV3-1 and J is TRBJ2-5; 8 bases align to TRBD2. What was sequenced was blood. In DNA form, the CDR3 reads TGTGCCAGCAAAAACGAGCGGGGGATCCAAGAGACCCAGTACTTC. It codes for CASKNERGIQETQYF.